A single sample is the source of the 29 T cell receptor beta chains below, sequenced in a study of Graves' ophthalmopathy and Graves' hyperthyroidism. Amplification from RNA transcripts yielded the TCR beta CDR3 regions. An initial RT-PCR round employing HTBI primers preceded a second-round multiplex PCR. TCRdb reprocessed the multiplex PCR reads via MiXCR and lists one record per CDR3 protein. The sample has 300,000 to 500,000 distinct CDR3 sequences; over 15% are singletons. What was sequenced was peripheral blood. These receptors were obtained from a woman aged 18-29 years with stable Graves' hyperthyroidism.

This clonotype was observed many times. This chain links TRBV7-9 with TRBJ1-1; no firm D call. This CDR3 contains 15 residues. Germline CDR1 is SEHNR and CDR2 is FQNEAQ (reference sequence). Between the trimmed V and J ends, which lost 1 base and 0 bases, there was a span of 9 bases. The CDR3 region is CASSLVTEVNTEAFF. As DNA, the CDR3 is TGTGCCAGCAGCTTAGTAACGGAGGTGAACACTGAAGCTTTCTTT.

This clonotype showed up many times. The chain's CDR3 is CASSYDNGNQPQHF. CDR3 coding DNA: TGTGCCAGCAGCTATGACAACGGCAATCAGCCCCAGCATTTT. The chain uses TRBV5-8 and TRBJ1-5, with unresolved D. CDR3 size: 14 residues. Germline V CDR1 and CDR2: SGHTS, YDEGEE. Trimming stripped 3 bases from V and 2 bases from J, with 9 bases between.

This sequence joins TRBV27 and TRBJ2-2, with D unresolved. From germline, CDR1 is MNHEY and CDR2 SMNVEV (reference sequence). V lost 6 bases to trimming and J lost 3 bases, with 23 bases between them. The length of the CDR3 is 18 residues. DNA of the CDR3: TGTGCCAGCAGCCCACTCATGCCTCAGGAACCGGACACCGGGGAGCTGTTTTTT. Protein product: CASSPLMPQEPDTGELFF.

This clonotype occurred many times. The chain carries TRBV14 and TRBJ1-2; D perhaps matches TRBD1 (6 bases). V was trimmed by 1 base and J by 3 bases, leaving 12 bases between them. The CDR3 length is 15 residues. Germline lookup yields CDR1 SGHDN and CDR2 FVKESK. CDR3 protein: CASSQVTGSYYGYTF. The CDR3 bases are TGTGCCAGCAGCCAAGTAACAGGGTCATACTATGGCTACACCTTC.

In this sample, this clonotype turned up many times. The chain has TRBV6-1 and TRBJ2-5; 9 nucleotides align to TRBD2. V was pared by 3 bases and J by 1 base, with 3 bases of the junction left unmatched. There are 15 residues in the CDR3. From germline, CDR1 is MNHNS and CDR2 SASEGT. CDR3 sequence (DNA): TGTGCCAGCAGTGACATGGGACTAGCCCAAGAGACCCAGTACTTC. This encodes CASSDMGLAQETQYF.

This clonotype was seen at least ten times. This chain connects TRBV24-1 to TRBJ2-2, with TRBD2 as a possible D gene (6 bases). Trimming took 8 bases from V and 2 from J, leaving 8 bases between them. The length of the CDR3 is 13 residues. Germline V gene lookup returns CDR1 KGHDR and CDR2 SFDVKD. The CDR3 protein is CATTGTNTGELFF. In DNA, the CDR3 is TGTGCCACCACAGGGACTAACACCGGGGAGCTGTTTTTT.

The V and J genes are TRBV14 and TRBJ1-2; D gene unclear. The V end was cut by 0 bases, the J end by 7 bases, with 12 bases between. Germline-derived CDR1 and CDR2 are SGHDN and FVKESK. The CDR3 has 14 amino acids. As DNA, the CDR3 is TGTGCCAGCAGCCAAGAGACGTACGTAGGTGGCTACACCTTC. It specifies CASSQETYVGGYTF.

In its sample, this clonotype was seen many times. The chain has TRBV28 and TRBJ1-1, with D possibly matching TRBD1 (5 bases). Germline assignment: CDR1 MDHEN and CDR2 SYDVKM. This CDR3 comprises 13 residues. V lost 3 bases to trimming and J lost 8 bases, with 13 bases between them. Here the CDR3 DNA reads TGTGCCAGCAGTTTGGGGCCGTCTGAGGAAGCTTTCTTT. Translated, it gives CASSLGPSEEAFF.

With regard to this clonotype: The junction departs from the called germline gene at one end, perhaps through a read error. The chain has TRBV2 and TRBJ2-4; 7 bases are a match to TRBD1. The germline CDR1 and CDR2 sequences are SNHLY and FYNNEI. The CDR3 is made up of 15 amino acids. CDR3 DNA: TGTGCCAGCAGTAAACAGGGGATAGCCAAAAACATTAAGTACTTC. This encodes CASSKQGIAKNIKYF.

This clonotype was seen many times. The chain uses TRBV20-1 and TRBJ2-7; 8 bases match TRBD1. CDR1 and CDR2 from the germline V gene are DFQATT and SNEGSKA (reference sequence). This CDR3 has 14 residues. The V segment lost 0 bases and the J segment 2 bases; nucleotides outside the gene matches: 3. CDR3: CSARDGTGTYEQYF. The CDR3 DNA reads TGCAGTGCTAGAGACGGGACAGGTACCTACGAGCAGTACTTC.

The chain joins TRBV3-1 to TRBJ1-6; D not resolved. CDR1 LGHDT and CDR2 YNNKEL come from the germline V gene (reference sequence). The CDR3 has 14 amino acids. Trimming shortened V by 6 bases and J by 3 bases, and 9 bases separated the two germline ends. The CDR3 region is CASREGVYNSPLHF. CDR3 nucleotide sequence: TGTGCCAGCAGGGAGGGAGTCTATAATTCACCCCTCCACTTT.

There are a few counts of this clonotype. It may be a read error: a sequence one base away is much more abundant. In DNA form, the CDR3 reads TGTGCCAGTACCTTTGTTAGGGGGGCATGGCTCTATGGCTACACCTTC. Amino acid sequence: CASTFVRGAWLYGYTF. This rearrangement joins TRBV19 to TRBJ1-2; maybe TRBD1 (6 bases). The CDR3 is made up of 16 amino acids. V lost 7 bases and J 4 bases, leaving 22 bases between the germline ends. Germline V gene lookup returns CDR1 LNHDA and CDR2 SQIVND (reference sequence).

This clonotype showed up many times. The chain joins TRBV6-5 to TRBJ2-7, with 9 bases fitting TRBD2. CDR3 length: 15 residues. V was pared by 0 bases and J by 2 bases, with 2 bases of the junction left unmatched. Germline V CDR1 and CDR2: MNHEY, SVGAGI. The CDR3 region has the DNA TGTGCCAGCAGTTACTCGAAGCGGGGGGCCTACGAGCAGTACTTC. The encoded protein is CASSYSKRGAYEQYF.

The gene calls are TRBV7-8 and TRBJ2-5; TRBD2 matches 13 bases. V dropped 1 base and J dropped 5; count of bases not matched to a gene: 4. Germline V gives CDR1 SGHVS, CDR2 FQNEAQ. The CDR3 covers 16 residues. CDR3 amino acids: CASSLETSGGAETQYF. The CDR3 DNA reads TGTGCCAGCAGCTTAGAAACTAGCGGGGGGGCCGAGACCCAGTACTTC. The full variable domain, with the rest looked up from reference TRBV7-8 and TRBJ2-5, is GAGVSQSPRYKVAKRGQDVALRCDPISGHVSLFWYQQALGQGPEFLTYFQNEAQLDKSGLPSDRFFAERPEGSVSTLKIQRTQQEDSAVYLCASSLETSGGAETQYFGPGTRLLVL.

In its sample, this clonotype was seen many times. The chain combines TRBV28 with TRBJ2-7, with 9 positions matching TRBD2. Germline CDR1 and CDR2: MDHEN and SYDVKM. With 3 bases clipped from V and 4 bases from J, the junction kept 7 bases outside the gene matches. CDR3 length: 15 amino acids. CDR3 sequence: CASSLVAGGVYEQYF. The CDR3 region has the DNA TGTGCCAGCAGTTTGGTCGCGGGGGGGGTATACGAGCAGTACTTC. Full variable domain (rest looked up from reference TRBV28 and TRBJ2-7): DVKVTQSSRYLVKRTGEKVFLECVQDMDHENMFWYRQDPGLGLRLIYFSYDVKMKEKGDIPEGYSVSREKKERFSLILESASTNQTSMYLCASSLVAGGVYEQYFGPGTRLTVT.

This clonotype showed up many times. The CDR3 loop is CASRGYRAADRGNGYTF. As DNA, the CDR3 is TGTGCCAGCAGGGGGTATCGGGCAGCCGACCGGGGGAATGGCTACACCTTC. The chain is built from TRBV6-1 and TRBJ1-2; possibly TRBD1 for D (5 bases). Deletions cut 6 bases from V and 6 bases from J, with 26 bases between. Germline CDR1 and CDR2: MNHNS and SASEGT. This CDR3 region has 17 residues.

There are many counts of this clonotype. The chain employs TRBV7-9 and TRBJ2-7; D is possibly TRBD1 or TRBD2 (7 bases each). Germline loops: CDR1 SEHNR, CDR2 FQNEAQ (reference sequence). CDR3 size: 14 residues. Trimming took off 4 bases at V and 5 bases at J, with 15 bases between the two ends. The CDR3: CASSSTGRVDEQYF. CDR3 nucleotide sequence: TGTGCCAGCAGCTCGACAGGGAGGGTCGACGAGCAGTACTTC.

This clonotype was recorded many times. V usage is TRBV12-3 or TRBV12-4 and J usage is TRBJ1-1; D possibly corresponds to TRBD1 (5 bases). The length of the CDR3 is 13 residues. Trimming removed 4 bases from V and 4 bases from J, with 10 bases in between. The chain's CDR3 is CASSSTGSTEAFF. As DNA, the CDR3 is TGTGCCAGCAGTTCCACAGGCAGCACTGAAGCTTTCTTT.

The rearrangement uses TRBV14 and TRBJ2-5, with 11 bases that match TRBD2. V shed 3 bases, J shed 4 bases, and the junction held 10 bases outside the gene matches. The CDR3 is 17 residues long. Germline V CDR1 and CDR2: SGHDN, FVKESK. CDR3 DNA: TGTGCCAGCAGCCACGAAGTAGCGGGGGGGCCGAGAGAGACCCAGTACTTC. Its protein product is CASSHEVAGGPRETQYF.

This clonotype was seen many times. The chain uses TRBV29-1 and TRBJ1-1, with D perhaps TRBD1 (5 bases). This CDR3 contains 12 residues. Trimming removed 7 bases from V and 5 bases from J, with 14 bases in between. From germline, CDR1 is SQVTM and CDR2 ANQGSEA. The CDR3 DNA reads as TGCAGCGCTCTGACTGGGGGGACTGAAGCTTTCTTT. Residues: CSALTGGTEAFF.

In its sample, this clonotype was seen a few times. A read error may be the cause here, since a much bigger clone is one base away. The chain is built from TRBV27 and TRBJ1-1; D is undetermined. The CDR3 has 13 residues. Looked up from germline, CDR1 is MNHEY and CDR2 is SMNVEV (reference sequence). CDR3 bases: TGTGCCAGCAGTTTAGGTAGGGCGACTGAAGCTTGCTTT. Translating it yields CASSLGRATEACF.

The CDR3 here is CASSLAGTGGGQTQYF. The CDR3 DNA reads as TGTGCCAGCAGCTTAGCGGGCACAGGGGGCGGGCAGACCCAGTACTTC. This chain connects TRBV7-2 to TRBJ2-5; the match to TRBD1 covers 9 bases. In germline, CDR1 is SGHTA, CDR2 FQGNSA. Trimming cost V 0 bases and J 6 bases; bases outside gene matches: 8. The CDR3 extends over 16 amino acids.

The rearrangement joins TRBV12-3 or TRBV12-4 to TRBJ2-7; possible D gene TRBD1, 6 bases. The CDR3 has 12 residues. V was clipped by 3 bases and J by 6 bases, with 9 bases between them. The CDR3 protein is CASSLGQVEQYF. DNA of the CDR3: TGTGCCAGCAGTTTGGGACAAGTCGAGCAGTACTTC.

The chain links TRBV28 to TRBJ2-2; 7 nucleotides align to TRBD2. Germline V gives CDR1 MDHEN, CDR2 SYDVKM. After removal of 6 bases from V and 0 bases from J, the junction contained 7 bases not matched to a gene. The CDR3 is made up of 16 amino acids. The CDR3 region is CASRHTSDSNTGELFF. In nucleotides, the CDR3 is TGTGCCAGCAGGCATACTAGCGACTCGAACACCGGGGAGCTGTTTTTT.

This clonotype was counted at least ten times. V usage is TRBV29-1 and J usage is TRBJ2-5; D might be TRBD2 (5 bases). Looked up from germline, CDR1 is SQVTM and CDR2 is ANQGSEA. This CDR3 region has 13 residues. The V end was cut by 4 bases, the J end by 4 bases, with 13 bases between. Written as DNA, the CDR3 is TGCAGCGTTGGAGGGAGTTTGGGAGAGACCCAGTACTTC. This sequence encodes CSVGGSLGETQYF.

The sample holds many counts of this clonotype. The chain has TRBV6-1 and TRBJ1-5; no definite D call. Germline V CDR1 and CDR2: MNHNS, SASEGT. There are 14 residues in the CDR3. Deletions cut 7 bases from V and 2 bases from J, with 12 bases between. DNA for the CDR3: TGTGCCAGCACCCCTGTGGCCGGCAATCAGCCCCAGCATTTT. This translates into CASTPVAGNQPQHF.

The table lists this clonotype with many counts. The CDR3 DNA reads TGTGCCAGCAGTTTACGACACGGGATGACGAGCAGGGAGACCCAGTACTTC. It is translated as CASSLRHGMTSRETQYF. J is TRBJ2-5 and V is TRBV27; TRBD2 is a possible D gene (5 bases). The CDR3 is 17 residues long. V was cut by 2 bases and J by 5 bases, with 21 bases left in between. Germline V gives CDR1 MNHEY, CDR2 SMNVEV (reference sequence).

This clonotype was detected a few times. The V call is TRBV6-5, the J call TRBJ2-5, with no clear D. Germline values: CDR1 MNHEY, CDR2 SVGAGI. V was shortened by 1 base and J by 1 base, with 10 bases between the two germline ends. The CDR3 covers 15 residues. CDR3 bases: TGTGCCAGCAGTTACTTAGATACTGGCCAAGAGACCCAGTACTTC. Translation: CASSYLDTGQETQYF.

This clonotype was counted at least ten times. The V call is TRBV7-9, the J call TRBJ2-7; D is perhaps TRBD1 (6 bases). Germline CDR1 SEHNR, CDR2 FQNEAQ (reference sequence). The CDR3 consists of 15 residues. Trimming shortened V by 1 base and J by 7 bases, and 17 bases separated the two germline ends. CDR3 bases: TGTGCCAGCAGCTTAGTCAAACAGGGCCCACGGGAGCAGTACTTC. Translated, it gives CASSLVKQGPREQYF.